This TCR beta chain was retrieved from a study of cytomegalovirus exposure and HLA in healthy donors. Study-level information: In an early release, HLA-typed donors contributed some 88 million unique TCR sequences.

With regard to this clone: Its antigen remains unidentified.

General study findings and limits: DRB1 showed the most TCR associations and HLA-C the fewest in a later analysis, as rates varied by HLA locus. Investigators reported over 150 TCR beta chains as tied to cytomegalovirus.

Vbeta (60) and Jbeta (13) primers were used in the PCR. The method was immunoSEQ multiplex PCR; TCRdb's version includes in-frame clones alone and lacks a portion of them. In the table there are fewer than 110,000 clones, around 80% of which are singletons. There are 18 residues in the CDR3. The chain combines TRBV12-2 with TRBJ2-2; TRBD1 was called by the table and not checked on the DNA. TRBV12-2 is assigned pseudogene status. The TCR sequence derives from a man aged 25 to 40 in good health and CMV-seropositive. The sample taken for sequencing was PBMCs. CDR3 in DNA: TGTGCAAGTCGCTTAGTCTCGAGTCCCAGGGAGAACACCGGGGAGCTGTTTTTT. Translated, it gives CASRLVSSPRENTGELFF.